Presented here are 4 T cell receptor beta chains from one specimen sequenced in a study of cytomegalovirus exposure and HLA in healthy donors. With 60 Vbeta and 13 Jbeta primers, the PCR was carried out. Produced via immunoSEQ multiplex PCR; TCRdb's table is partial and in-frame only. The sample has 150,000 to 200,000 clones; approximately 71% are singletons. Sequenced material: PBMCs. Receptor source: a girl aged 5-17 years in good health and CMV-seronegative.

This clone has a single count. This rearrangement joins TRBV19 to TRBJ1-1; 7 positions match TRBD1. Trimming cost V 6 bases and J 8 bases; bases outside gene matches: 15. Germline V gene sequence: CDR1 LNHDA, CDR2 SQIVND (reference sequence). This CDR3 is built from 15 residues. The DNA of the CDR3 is TGTGCCAGTAGACCTGGGGACTCCAGGGGGAGAGAAGCTTTCTTT. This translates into CASRPGDSRGREAFF.

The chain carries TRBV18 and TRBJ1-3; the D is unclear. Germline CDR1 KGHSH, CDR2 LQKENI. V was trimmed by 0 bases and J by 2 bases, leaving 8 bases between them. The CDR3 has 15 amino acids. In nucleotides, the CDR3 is TGTGCCAGCTCACCACCGGGAGGGACTGGAAACACCATATATTTT. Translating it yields CASSPPGGTGNTIYF.

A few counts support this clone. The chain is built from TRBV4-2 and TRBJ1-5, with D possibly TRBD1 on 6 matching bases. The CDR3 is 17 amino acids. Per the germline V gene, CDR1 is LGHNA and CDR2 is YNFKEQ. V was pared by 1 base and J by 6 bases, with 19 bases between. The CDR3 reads CASSQVGGPSAGQPQHF. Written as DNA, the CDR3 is TGTGCCAGCAGCCAAGTAGGGGGACCATCGGCAGGTCAGCCCCAGCATTTT.

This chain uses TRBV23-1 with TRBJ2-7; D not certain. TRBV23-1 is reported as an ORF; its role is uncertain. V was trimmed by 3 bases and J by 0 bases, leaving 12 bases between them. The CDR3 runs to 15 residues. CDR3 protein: CASSQHSLVSYEQYF. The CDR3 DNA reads TGCGCCAGCAGTCAGCACAGTTTAGTCTCCTACGAGCAGTACTTC.